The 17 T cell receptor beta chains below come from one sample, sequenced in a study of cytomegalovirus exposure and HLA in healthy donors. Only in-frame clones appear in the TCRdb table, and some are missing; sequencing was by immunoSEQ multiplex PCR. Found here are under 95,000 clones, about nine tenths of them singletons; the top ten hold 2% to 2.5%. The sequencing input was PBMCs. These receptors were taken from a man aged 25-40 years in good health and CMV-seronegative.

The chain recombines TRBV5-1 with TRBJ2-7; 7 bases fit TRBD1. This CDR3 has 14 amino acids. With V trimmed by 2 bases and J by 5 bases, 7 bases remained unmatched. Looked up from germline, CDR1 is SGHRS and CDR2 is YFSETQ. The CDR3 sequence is CASSFGQVTNEQYF. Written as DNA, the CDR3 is TGCGCCAGCAGCTTTGGACAGGTAACCAACGAGCAGTACTTC.

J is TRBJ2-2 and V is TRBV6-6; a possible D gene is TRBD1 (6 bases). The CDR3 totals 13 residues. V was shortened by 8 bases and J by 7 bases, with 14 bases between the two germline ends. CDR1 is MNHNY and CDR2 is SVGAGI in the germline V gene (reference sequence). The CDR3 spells CASQGTYNGELFF. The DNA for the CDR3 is TGTGCCAGCCAGGGGACCTACAACGGGGAGCTGTTTTTT.

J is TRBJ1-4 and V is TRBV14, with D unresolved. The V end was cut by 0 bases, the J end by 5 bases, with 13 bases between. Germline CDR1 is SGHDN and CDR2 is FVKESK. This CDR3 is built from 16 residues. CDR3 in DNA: TGTGCCAGCAGCCAAGAAATGGGCCAGGTCAATGAAAAACTGTTTTTT. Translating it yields CASSQEMGQVNEKLFF.

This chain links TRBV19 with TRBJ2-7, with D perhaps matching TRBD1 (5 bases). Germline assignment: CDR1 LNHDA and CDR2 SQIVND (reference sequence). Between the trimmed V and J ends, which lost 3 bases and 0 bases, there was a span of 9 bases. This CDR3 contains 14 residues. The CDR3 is CASSITGSSYEQYF. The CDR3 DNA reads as TGTGCCAGTAGTATTACAGGTAGCTCCTACGAGCAGTACTTC.

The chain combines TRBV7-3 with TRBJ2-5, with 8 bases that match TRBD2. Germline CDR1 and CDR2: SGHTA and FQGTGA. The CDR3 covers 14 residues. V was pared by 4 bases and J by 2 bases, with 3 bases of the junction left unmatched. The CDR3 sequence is CASSYSGGQETQYF. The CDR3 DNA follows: TGTGCCAGCAGCTACTCGGGGGGGCAAGAGACCCAGTACTTC. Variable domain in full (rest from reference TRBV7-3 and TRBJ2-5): GAGVSQTPSNKVTEKGKYVELRCDPISGHTALYWYRQSLGQGPEFLIYFQGTGAADDSGLPNDRFFAVRPEGSVSTLKIQRTERGDSAVYLCASSYSGGQETQYFGPGTRLLVL.

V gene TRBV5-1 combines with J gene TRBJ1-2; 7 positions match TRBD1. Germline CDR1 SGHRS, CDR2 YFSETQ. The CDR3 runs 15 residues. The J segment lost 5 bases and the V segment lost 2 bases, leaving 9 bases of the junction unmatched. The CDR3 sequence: CASSLTTGDRYGYTF. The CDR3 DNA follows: TGCGCCAGCAGCTTAACTACAGGGGATAGGTATGGCTACACCTTC.

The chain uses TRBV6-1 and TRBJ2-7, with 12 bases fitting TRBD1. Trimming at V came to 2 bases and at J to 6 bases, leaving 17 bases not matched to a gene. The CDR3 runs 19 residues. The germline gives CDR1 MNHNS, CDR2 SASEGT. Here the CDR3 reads CASSEFPGTGGSRGFEQYF. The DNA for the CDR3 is TGTGCCAGCAGTGAATTTCCCGGGACAGGGGGCTCCAGGGGGTTCGAGCAGTACTTC.

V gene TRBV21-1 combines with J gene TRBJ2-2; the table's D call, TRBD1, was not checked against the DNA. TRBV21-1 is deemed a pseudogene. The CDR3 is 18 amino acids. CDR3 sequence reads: CASSKPSGRTVDTGELFF. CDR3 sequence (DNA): TGTGCCAGCAGCAAACCCTCAGGACGGACAGTCGACACCGGGGAGCTGTTTTTT.

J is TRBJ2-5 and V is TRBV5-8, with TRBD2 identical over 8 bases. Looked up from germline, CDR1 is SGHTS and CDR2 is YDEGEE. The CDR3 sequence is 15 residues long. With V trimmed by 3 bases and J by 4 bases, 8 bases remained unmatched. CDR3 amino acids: CASSSVGAGGETQYF. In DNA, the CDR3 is TGTGCCAGCAGCTCAGTAGGGGCGGGAGGAGAGACCCAGTACTTC.

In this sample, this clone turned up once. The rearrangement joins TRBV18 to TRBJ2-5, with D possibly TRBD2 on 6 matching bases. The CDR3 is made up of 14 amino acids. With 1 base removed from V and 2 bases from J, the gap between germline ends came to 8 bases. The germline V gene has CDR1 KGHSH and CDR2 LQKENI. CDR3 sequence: CASSPRGDQETQYF. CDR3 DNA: TGTGCCAGCTCACCACGCGGGGATCAAGAGACCCAGTACTTC. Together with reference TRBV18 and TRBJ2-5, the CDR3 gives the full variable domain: NAGVMQNPRHLVRRRGQEARLRCSPMKGHSHVYWYRQLPEEGLKFMVYLQKENIIDESGMPKERFSAEFPKEGPSILRIQQVVRGDSAAYFCASSPRGDQETQYFGPGTRLLVL.

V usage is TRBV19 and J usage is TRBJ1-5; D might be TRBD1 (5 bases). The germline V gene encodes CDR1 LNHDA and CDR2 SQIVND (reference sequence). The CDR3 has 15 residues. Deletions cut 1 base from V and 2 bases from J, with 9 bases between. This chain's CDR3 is CASSIGGGGNQPQHF. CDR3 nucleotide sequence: TGTGCCAGTAGTATAGGGGGAGGGGGCAATCAGCCCCAGCATTTT.

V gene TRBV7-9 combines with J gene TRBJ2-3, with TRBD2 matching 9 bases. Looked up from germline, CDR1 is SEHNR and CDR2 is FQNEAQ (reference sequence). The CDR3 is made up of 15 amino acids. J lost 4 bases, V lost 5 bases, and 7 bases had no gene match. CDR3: CASSQERGAPDTQYF. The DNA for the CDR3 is TGTGCCAGCAGCCAAGAGCGGGGGGCTCCAGATACGCAGTATTTT.

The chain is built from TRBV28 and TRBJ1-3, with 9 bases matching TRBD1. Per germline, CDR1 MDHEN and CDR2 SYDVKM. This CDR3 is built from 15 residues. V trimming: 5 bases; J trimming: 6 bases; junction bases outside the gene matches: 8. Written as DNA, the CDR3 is TGTGCCAGCAGTCGACGGGGGACAGGGCCAAACACCATATATTTT. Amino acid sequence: CASSRRGTGPNTIYF.

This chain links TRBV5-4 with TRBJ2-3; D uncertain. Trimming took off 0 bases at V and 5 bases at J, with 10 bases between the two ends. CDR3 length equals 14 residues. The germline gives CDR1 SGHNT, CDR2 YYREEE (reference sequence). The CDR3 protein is CASSLAKTVDTQYF. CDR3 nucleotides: TGTGCCAGCAGCTTGGCCAAAACGGTAGATACGCAGTATTTT. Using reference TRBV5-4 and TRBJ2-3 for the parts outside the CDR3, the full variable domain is ETGVTQSPTHLIKTRGQQVTLRCSSQSGHNTVSWYQQALGQGPQFIFQYYREEENGRGNFPPRFSGLQFPNYSSELNVNALELDDSALYLCASSLAKTVDTQYFGPGTRLTVL.

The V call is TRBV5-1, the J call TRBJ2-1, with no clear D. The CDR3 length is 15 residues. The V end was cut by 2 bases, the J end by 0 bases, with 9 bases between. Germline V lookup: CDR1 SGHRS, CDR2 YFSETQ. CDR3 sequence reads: CASSLGGSSYNEQFF. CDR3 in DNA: TGCGCCAGCAGCTTAGGCGGCAGCTCCTACAATGAGCAGTTCTTC.

The CDR3 DNA reads TGTGCCAGCAGTGATCCGGACAGGAATGGCTACACCTTC. Translation gives CASSDPDRNGYTF. The gene calls are TRBV6-1 and TRBJ1-2; 7 bases align to TRBD1. J gave up 6 bases and V 3 bases, and 4 bases lay outside the gene matches. The germline CDR1 and CDR2 sequences are MNHNS and SASEGT. The CDR3 length is 13 residues.

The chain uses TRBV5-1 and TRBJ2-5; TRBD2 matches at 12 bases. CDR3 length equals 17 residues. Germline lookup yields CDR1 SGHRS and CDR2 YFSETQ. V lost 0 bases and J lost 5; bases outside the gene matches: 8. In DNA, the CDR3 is TGCGCCAGCAGCTTGGTTCGGACTAGCGGGGCCAGGGAGACCCAGTACTTC. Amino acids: CASSLVRTSGARETQYF.